The rows below give T cell receptor beta chains drawn from one sample of a study of blood T cell repertoires in COVID-19. The repertoire was sequenced with immunoSEQ multiplex PCR; TCRdb's copy has only in-frame clones and lacks some. The profile covers 90,000 to 150,000 clones, with 80% to 90% appearing a single time and roughly 8% taken by the ten largest. The specimen sequenced was peripheral blood. The receptors come from a man between 65 and 85 years old who had recovered from COVID-19. The CDR3 runs from the conserved cysteine through the conserved F or W. A D gene is named only where the DNA matches it firmly. Expanded clones are given a class, and other clones once, few, many or no size at all.

TRBV5-4 TRBD2 NA CASSRSGGRTDTQYF
TRBV28 TRBD1 few CAIKPQGAGANVLTF
TRBV5-1 NA NA CASSLVGAEQYF
TRBV5-1 TRBD2 NA CASSPFTSGSSYNEQFF
TRBV6-5 NA NA CASRALGGLYQPQHF
TRBV3-1/TRBV3-2 TRBD1 many CASSRRGLGETQYF
TRBV18 TRBD2 NA CASSPGASGGAVYEQYF
TRBV6-2/TRBV6-3 NA NA CASSGQAYGYTF
TRBV5-5 TRBD2 once CASSYGLAGSSYEQYF
TRBV6-4 TRBD1 NA CASSDGNRGLNYGYTF